The source of this TCR beta chain is a study of shared clonotypes between healthy human individuals. Terminally differentiated effector memory CD45RA+ cells were left out of the naive CD8 fraction, which was CD45RO-negative and positively selected for CCR7. About this clone itself: Antigen specificity is unknown.

Germline V gives CDR1 SGHVS, CDR2 FNYEAQ. The CDR3 has 12 residues. V was clipped by 1 base and J by 9 bases, with 10 bases between them. Study-wide results and limits: Naive CD4 clonotype sharing across several donors was around 5.5%. Lower generation probabilities were found for non-shared clonotypes than for those shared by all four donors.

Assay used: immunoSEQ multiplex PCR; TCRdb lists only in-frame clones, some missing. The sample carries millions of clones, roughly 94% recorded once. The chain has TRBV7-6 and TRBJ2-7; TRBD1 is a possible D gene (6 bases). Sequenced material: naive CD8+ T cells sorted from blood. This clonotype was sampled from a man between 18 and 35 years old in good health. CDR3 DNA: TGTGCCAGCAGCTTAGATGGGGGCGCGCAGTACTTC. It encodes CASSLDGGAQYF.